The 12 T cell receptor beta chains in this list originate from one sample, sequenced in a study of T cell repertoires in cytomegalovirus infection. TCRdb itself ran the reads through MiXCR, one entry per CDR3 protein. The profile shows more than 500,000 distinct CDR3 sequences, approximately 15% of them singletons. Sequenced input: CD8+ T cells from PBMCs. Receptor source: a human donor in good health (CMV status not recorded). Some clones in this sample may be carry-over from other donors' samples.

This clonotype was found many times. CDR3 coding DNA: TGTGCCAGCACCATTGACAGGAATAACTATGGCTACACCTTC. This translates into CASTIDRNNYGYTF. This chain links TRBV6-6 with TRBJ1-2; maybe TRBD1 (6 bases). The ends were cut back, 7 bases at V and 1 base at J, with 13 bases in the middle. CDR1 and CDR2 (germline): MNHNY, SVGAGI (reference sequence). This CDR3 is 14 amino acids long.

This clonotype was seen many times. V is TRBV6-2 or TRBV6-3 and J is TRBJ2-7; D uncertain. Per the germline V gene, CDR1 is MNHEY and CDR2 is SVGEGT. Trimming stripped 7 bases from V and 3 bases from J, with 7 bases between. This CDR3 has 11 residues. CDR3 region: CASTFGYEQYF. The CDR3 nucleotides are TGTGCCAGCACCTTCGGCTACGAGCAGTACTTC.

This clonotype was seen a handful of times. V is TRBV4-2 and J is TRBJ2-1; no definite D call. CDR3 length: 14 amino acids. The V end was cut by 4 bases, the J end by 10 bases, with 17 bases between. Per germline, CDR1 LGHNA and CDR2 YNFKEQ. CDR3 sequence (DNA): TGTGCCAGCAGCCCCCGACACCCCCCCTCGGAGCAGTTCTTC. Translation gives CASSPRHPPSEQFF.

Points on this clonotype: The CDR3 does not end in the conserved phenylalanine or tryptophan, so this is likely a read error. The limits of the CDR3 on the DNA are not certain, so only TCRdb's listed CDR3 is given. The chain uses TRBV7-2 and TRBJ1-2; TRBD1, the table's D call, was not compared with the DNA. Germline V lookup: CDR1 SGHTA, CDR2 FQGNSA. The CDR3 has 16 amino acids, counting both end residues. CDR3 region: CASSLNWIRVDYGYTL.

This clonotype was counted a few times. The CDR3 coding sequence is TGTGCCAGTAGTACTGGGACAGGGAGGGGGTATAGCAATCAGCCCCAGCATTTT. This gives the protein CASSTGTGRGYSNQPQHF. The chain is built from TRBV19 and TRBJ1-5, with 9 bases matching TRBD1. This CDR3 contains 18 residues. Germline V CDR1 and CDR2: LNHDA, SQIVND (reference sequence). Trimming at V came to 4 bases and at J to 0 bases, leaving 10 bases not matched to a gene.

This clonotype has only a few counts. The CDR3: CASSPSGADTQYF. CDR3 nucleotide sequence: TGCGCCAGCAGCCCTTCAGGGGCAGATACGCAGTATTTT. The chain couples TRBV4-1 to TRBJ2-3; D possibly corresponds to TRBD1 (6 bases). CDR1 is MGHRA, CDR2 YSYEKL, per germline. V lost 4 bases to trimming and J lost 4 bases, with 9 bases between them. The CDR3 runs to 13 residues.

The sample holds a few counts of this clonotype. The V and J genes are TRBV10-3 and TRBJ2-3, with D possibly TRBD2 on 5 matching bases. V dropped 4 bases and J dropped 6 bases, with 14 bases sitting between them. Germline-derived CDR1 and CDR2 are ENHRY and SYGVKD. The CDR3 covers 14 residues. CDR3: CAISGGSRQDTQYF. The CDR3, as DNA: TGTGCCATCAGTGGTGGGAGCCGGCAGGATACGCAGTATTTT.

This clonotype was seen a handful of times. The chain uses TRBV20-1 and TRBJ2-6; 12 bases line up with TRBD1. V gave up 2 bases and J gave up 3 bases; unmatched junction bases: 2. Germline CDR1 DFQATT, CDR2 SNEGSKA (reference sequence). This CDR3 is 16 amino acids long. CDR3 DNA sequence: TGCAGTGCTAGACGGGACAGGGGGCTTGGGGCCAACGTCCTGACTTTC. Translation: CSARRDRGLGANVLTF.

This clonotype came up a few times. The V call is TRBV5-1, the J call TRBJ2-7; D possibly corresponds to TRBD1 (6 bases). CDR3 length: 12 residues. V was pared by 5 bases and J by 0 bases, with 6 bases between. Per the germline V gene, CDR1 is SGHRS and CDR2 is YFSETQ. The CDR3 DNA follows: TGCGCCAGCAGGGGGGCCTCCTACGAGCAGTACTTC. Translated, it gives CASRGASYEQYF.

This clonotype has more than one count but fewer than ten. The gene calls are TRBV20-1 and TRBJ1-1, with D possibly matching TRBD1 (6 bases). V lost 6 bases, J lost 1 base, and 12 bases lay in between. Germline CDR1 is DFQATT and CDR2 is SNEGSKA (reference sequence). This CDR3 comprises 13 residues. DNA for the CDR3: TGCAGTGCACCCGGACAGACGAACACTGAAGCTTTCTTT. Its protein product is CSAPGQTNTEAFF.

This clonotype was seen repeatedly, ten times or more. Here the CDR3 DNA reads TGTGCCAGCAGCCAAACTACGGACAGCCTAAGGGCCTTCCCAACTAATGAAAAACTGTTTTTT. This translates into CASSQTTDSLRAFPTNEKLFF. The chain joins TRBV14 to TRBJ1-4, with D maybe TRBD1 (6 bases). CDR1 and CDR2 from the germline V gene are SGHDN and FVKESK. The V end lost 2 bases, the J end lost 0 bases, and 25 bases lay between the germline ends. There are 21 residues in the CDR3.

This clonotype was picked up a small number of times. The chain carries TRBV27 and TRBJ1-5; D remains ambiguous. Germline V gene lookup returns CDR1 MNHEY and CDR2 SMNVEV (reference sequence). V was trimmed by 7 bases and J by 1 base, leaving 8 bases between them. The CDR3 covers 13 residues. The CDR3 region is CASTSGSNQPQHF. Written as DNA, the CDR3 is TGTGCCAGCACAAGCGGAAGCAATCAGCCCCAGCATTTT.